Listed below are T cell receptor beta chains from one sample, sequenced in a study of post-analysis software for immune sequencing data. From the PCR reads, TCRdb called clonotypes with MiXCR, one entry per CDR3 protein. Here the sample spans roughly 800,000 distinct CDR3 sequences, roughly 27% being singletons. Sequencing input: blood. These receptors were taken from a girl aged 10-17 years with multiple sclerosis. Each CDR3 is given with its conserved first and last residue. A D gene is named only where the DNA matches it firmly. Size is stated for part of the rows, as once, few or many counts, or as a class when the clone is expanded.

CDR3 protein: CASSKARTGRETQYF; CDR3 DNA: TGTGCCAGCAGCAAAGCCCGGACAGGGCGGGAGACCCAGTACTTC; V gene: TRBV21-1; clone size: .; D gene: .; J gene: TRBJ2-5
CDR3 protein: CSARVTGLYEQYF; CDR3 DNA: TGCAGTGCTAGAGTGACAGGGTTGTACGAGCAGTACTTC; V gene: TRBV20-1; clone size: few; D gene: TRBD1; J gene: TRBJ2-7
CDR3 protein: CASSQASRAYNEQFF; CDR3 DNA: TGCGCCAGCAGCCAAGCGTCTAGGGCGTACAATGAGCAGTTCTTC; V gene: TRBV4-1; clone size: .; D gene: .; J gene: TRBJ2-1
CDR3 protein: CASSQEGTRMRNEQFF; CDR3 DNA: TGTGCCAGCAGCCAGGAGGGGACACGGATGCGGAATGAGCAGTTCTTC; V gene: TRBV7-2; clone size: .; D gene: .; J gene: TRBJ2-1
CDR3 protein: CASSQERAGGLSTDTQYF; CDR3 DNA: TGCGCCAGCAGCCAAGAGCGGGCCGGCGGACTTTCCACAGATACGCAGTATTTT; V gene: TRBV4-3; clone size: few; D gene: .; J gene: TRBJ2-3
CDR3 protein: CASSSRATNSYEQYF; CDR3 DNA: TGTGCCAGCAGTTCGCGGGCTACAAACTCCTACGAGCAGTACTTC; V gene: TRBV6-2/TRBV6-3; clone size: .; D gene: .; J gene: TRBJ2-7
CDR3 protein: CASRTSGGRQETQYF; CDR3 DNA: TGCGCCAGCAGAACTAGCGGGGGTAGACAAGAGACCCAGTACTTC; V gene: TRBV5-1; clone size: few; D gene: TRBD2; J gene: TRBJ2-5
CDR3 protein: CAGSLGGSGNSPLHF; CDR3 DNA: TGTGCCGGCAGCTTAGGAGGGTCAGGCAATTCACCCCTCCACTTT; V gene: TRBV7-9; clone size: .; D gene: .; J gene: TRBJ1-6
CDR3 protein: CASSFLRGYEQYF; CDR3 DNA: TGTGCCAGCAGCTTTTTACGAGGCTACGAGCAGTACTTC; V gene: TRBV7-2; clone size: many; D gene: .; J gene: TRBJ2-7
CDR3 protein: CASSSRGTLHPYNEQFF; CDR3 DNA: TGTGCCAGCAGCTCCCGGGGTACCTTACATCCCTACAATGAGCAGTTCTTC; V gene: TRBV7-2; clone size: few; D gene: .; J gene: TRBJ2-1
CDR3 protein: CSATVATDTQYF; CDR3 DNA: TGCAGTGCTACCGTTGCCACAGATACGCAGTATTTT; V gene: TRBV20-1; clone size: few; D gene: .; J gene: TRBJ2-3
CDR3 protein: CSVMGYTVANEQFF; CDR3 DNA: TGCAGCGTGATGGGCTACACGGTGGCAAATGAGCAGTTCTTC; V gene: TRBV29-1; clone size: few; D gene: .; J gene: TRBJ2-1
CDR3 protein: CASSLATGRNTGELFF; CDR3 DNA: TGCGCCAGCAGCTTGGCTACAGGGCGGAACACCGGGGAGCTGTTTTTT; V gene: TRBV5-1; clone size: few; D gene: .; J gene: TRBJ2-2
CDR3 protein: CSARDQVGVYEQYF; CDR3 DNA: TGCAGTGCTAGAGATCAGGTGGGGGTCTACGAGCAGTACTTC; V gene: TRBV20-1; clone size: .; D gene: .; J gene: TRBJ2-7
CDR3 protein: CASSYGEGGFSYEQYF; CDR3 DNA: TGTGCCAGCAGTTACGGTGAGGGGGGGTTCTCCTACGAGCAGTACTTC; V gene: TRBV6-6; clone size: .; D gene: .; J gene: TRBJ2-7
CDR3 protein: CASSPDGSVYGYTF; CDR3 DNA: TGTGCCAGCAGCCCCGATGGGAGCGTCTATGGCTACACCTTC; V gene: TRBV7-2; clone size: .; D gene: .; J gene: TRBJ1-2
CDR3 protein: CASSLQGLGNSPLHF; CDR3 DNA: TGTGCCAGCAGTTTACAGGGTTTGGGCAATTCACCCCTCCACTTT; V gene: TRBV27; clone size: few; D gene: .; J gene: TRBJ1-6
CDR3 protein: CSAHAGGISGRVGYEQYF; CDR3 DNA: TGCAGTGCCCACGCGGGAGGGATCAGCGGGAGGGTGGGCTACGAGCAGTACTTC; V gene: TRBV20-1; clone size: .; D gene: TRBD2; J gene: TRBJ2-7
CDR3 protein: CSVAQGLRPWDEQFF; CDR3 DNA: TGCAGCGTCGCGCAAGGGCTCCGGCCTTGGGATGAGCAGTTCTTC; V gene: TRBV29-1; clone size: .; D gene: .; J gene: TRBJ2-1
CDR3 protein: CASSRNRAVYGYTF; CDR3 DNA: TGTGCCAGCAGTAGAAACAGGGCAGTCTATGGCTACACCTTC; V gene: TRBV12-3/TRBV12-4; clone size: .; D gene: .; J gene: TRBJ1-2
CDR3 protein: CATSRDHSNQPQHF; CDR3 DNA: TGTGCCACCAGCAGAGATCATAGCAATCAGCCCCAGCATTTT; V gene: TRBV15; clone size: few; D gene: .; J gene: TRBJ1-5
CDR3 protein: CSADTSRGDTQYF; CDR3 DNA: TGCAGTGCCGACACGTCCCGCGGAGATACGCAGTATTTT; V gene: TRBV20-1; clone size: .; D gene: .; J gene: TRBJ2-3
CDR3 protein: CSVVGRSQETQYF; CDR3 DNA: TGCAGCGTTGTAGGGCGGAGCCAAGAGACCCAGTACTTC; V gene: TRBV29-1; clone size: many; D gene: .; J gene: TRBJ2-5
CDR3 protein: CASLGIMQLIGNEQYF; CDR3 DNA: TGTGCCAGCTTGGGTATAATGCAACTAATCGGCAATGAGCAGTACTTC; V gene: TRBV18; clone size: .; D gene: .; J gene: TRBJ2-7
CDR3 protein: CASSLWTGLFFGELFF; CDR3 DNA: TGCGCCAGCAGCCTGTGGACAGGGCTTTTTTTCGGGGAGCTGTTTTTT; V gene: TRBV23-1; clone size: .; D gene: TRBD1; J gene: TRBJ2-2
CDR3 protein: CSVETSGRARGEQFF; CDR3 DNA: TGCAGCGTTGAAACTAGCGGGAGGGCCCGGGGTGAGCAGTTCTTC; V gene: TRBV29-1; clone size: .; D gene: TRBD2; J gene: TRBJ2-1
CDR3 protein: CASSLAARGQGHGYTF; CDR3 DNA: TGTGCCAGCAGTCTAGCGGCTCGGGGACAGGGTCATGGCTACACCTTC; V gene: TRBV7-2; clone size: .; D gene: TRBD1; J gene: TRBJ1-2
CDR3 protein: CASSLVAVRSSYNEQFF; CDR3 DNA: TGTGCCAGCAGCTTGGTAGCGGTCCGCAGCTCCTACAATGAGCAGTTCTTC; V gene: TRBV5-5; clone size: .; D gene: .; J gene: TRBJ2-1
CDR3 protein: CASSETSGGGRNIQYF; CDR3 DNA: TGTGCCAGCAGTGAAACTAGCGGGGGAGGGAGAAACATTCAGTACTTC; V gene: TRBV25-1; clone size: .; D gene: TRBD2; J gene: TRBJ2-4
CDR3 protein: CASSLKVRREAFF; CDR3 DNA: TGTGCCAGCAGCTTAAAGGTCCGTCGGGAAGCTTTCTTT; V gene: TRBV7-2; clone size: few; D gene: .; J gene: TRBJ1-1
CDR3 protein: CAISERQGHTEAFF; CDR3 DNA: TGTGCCATCAGTGAAAGACAGGGACACACTGAAGCTTTCTTT; V gene: TRBV10-3; clone size: .; D gene: TRBD1; J gene: TRBJ1-1
CDR3 protein: CASTPRGSNEQYF; CDR3 DNA: TGTGCCAGCACCCCTAGGGGGTCGAACGAGCAGTACTTC; V gene: TRBV7-9; clone size: .; D gene: .; J gene: TRBJ2-7
CDR3 protein: CASSLAGPSGRKTQYF; CDR3 DNA: TGTGCCAGCAGCTTAGCAGGTCCTAGCGGGAGAAAGACCCAGTACTTC; V gene: TRBV7-2; clone size: .; D gene: TRBD2; J gene: TRBJ2-5
CDR3 protein: CASSPSFGGFGETQYF; CDR3 DNA: TGTGCCAGCAGCCCTAGTTTTGGGGGCTTTGGAGAGACCCAGTACTTC; V gene: TRBV9; clone size: few; D gene: .; J gene: TRBJ2-5
CDR3 protein: CSAQLLELAGTTDTQYF; CDR3 DNA: TGCAGTGCACAACTACTTGAGCTAGCGGGAACCACAGATACGCAGTATTTT; V gene: TRBV20-1; clone size: .; D gene: TRBD2; J gene: TRBJ2-3
CDR3 protein: CASTAEPPWGYTF; CDR3 DNA: TGTGCCAGCACGGCAGAACCTCCTTGGGGCTACACCTTC; V gene: TRBV2; clone size: few; D gene: .; J gene: TRBJ1-2
CDR3 protein: CASSYPSEGLSSGANVLTF; CDR3 DNA: TGTGCCAGCAGTTACCCCAGTGAGGGTCTGAGTTCCGGGGCCAACGTCCTGACTTTC; V gene: TRBV6-6; clone size: few; D gene: .; J gene: TRBJ2-6
CDR3 protein: CASSSSGLAGEGETQYF; CDR3 DNA: TGTGCCAGCAGTTCCTCGGGACTAGCGGGGGAAGGGGAGACCCAGTACTTC; V gene: TRBV27; clone size: few; D gene: TRBD2; J gene: TRBJ2-5
CDR3 protein: CSADRVDEQYF; CDR3 DNA: TGCAGTGCTGACAGGGTGGACGAGCAGTACTTC; V gene: TRBV20-1; clone size: .; D gene: TRBD1; J gene: TRBJ2-7
CDR3 protein: CASSPFSGIEAFF; CDR3 DNA: TGTGCCAGCAGCCCCTTTTCAGGGATCGAAGCTTTCTTT; V gene: TRBV3-1; clone size: .; D gene: .; J gene: TRBJ1-1
CDR3 protein: CASSRQGLVGYTF; CDR3 DNA: TGTGCCAGCAGCCGTCAGGGGTTAGTTGGCTACACCTTC; V gene: TRBV7-2; clone size: .; D gene: .; J gene: TRBJ1-2
CDR3 protein: CASSPGTASIAEQYF; CDR3 DNA: TGTGCCAGCAGTCCGGGGACCGCCTCAATAGCCGAGCAGTACTTC; V gene: TRBV12-3/TRBV12-4; clone size: .; D gene: .; J gene: TRBJ2-7
CDR3 protein: CSAQRGDSFYEQYF; CDR3 DNA: TGCAGTGCACAGAGAGGAGACAGTTTTTACGAGCAGTACTTC; V gene: TRBV20-1; clone size: few; D gene: .; J gene: TRBJ2-7
CDR3 protein: CASSFRSGTWGTEAFF; CDR3 DNA: TGTGCCAGCAGTTTCCGCTCCGGGACCTGGGGCACTGAAGCTTTCTTT; V gene: TRBV27; clone size: .; D gene: .; J gene: TRBJ1-1
CDR3 protein: CASSPPGQGVKTQYF; CDR3 DNA: TGTGCCAGCAGCCCTCCGGGACAGGGGGTCAAGACCCAGTACTTC; V gene: TRBV7-2; clone size: many; D gene: TRBD1; J gene: TRBJ2-5
CDR3 protein: CASSFMAGGRTMNTEAFF; CDR3 DNA: TGTGCCAGCAGCTTTATGGCAGGGGGCCGAACAATGAACACTGAAGCTTTCTTT; V gene: TRBV7-2; clone size: .; D gene: TRBD1; J gene: TRBJ1-1
CDR3 protein: CASRNTGVYTEAFF; CDR3 DNA: TGTGCCAGCAGAAATACAGGGGTGTACACTGAAGCTTTCTTT; V gene: TRBV27; clone size: .; D gene: TRBD1; J gene: TRBJ1-1
CDR3 protein: CATSGQGPYTEAFF; CDR3 DNA: TGTGCCACCAGCGGACAGGGACCGTACACTGAAGCTTTCTTT; V gene: TRBV15; clone size: .; D gene: TRBD1; J gene: TRBJ1-1
CDR3 protein: CSASFEKLFF; CDR3 DNA: TGCAGTGCCTCTTTTGAAAAACTGTTTTTT; V gene: TRBV20-1; clone size: .; D gene: .; J gene: TRBJ1-4